This T cell receptor (beta chain) derives from a study of blood T cell repertoires in COVID-19. The CDR3 consists of 14 residues. Germline CDR1 is MNHEY and CDR2 is SMNVEV (reference sequence). V lost 2 bases, J lost 4 bases, and 10 bases lay in between. Clones were read by immunoSEQ multiplex PCR, and TCRdb kept only the in-frame ones, dropping some. The repertoire holds tens of thousands of clones, with roughly 81% as singletons. Enrollment of patients from Seattle took place during active infection, with longitudinal follow-up. The V call is TRBV27, the J call TRBJ2-3; no reliable D call. The sequencing sample was made of peripheral blood. The receptor was isolated from a man at least 80 years old with COVID-19, enrolled during active disease. CDR3 protein: CASSLRPGSDTQYF. The CDR3, as DNA: TGTGCCAGCAGTTTAAGGCCAGGATCAGATACGCAGTATTTT.